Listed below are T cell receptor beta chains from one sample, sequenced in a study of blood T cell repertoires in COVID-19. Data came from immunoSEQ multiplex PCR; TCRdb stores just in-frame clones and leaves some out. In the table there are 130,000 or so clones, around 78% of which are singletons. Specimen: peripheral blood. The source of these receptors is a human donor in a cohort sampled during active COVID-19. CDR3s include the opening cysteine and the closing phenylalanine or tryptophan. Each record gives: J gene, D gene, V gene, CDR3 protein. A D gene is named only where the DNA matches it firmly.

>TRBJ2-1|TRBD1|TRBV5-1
CASSLRTGADNEQFF
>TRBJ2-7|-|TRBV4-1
CASSQAWTPSSYEQYF
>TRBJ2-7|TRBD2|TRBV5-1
CASSLPAGDSYEQYF
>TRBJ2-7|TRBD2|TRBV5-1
CASSPRGGGEYEQYF
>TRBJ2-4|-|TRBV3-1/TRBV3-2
CASSLKGGRVIQYF
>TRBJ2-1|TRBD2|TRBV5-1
CASSYTSGGTNEQFF
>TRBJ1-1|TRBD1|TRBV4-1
CASSQDGGQMNTEAFF
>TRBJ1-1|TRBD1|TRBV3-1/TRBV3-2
CASRLGQGVGTEAFF
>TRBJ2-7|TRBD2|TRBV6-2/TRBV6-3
CASSTGLAGGSYEQYF
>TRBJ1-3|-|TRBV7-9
CASSNGGNTIYF
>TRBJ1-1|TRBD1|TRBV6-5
CASKQQGYTEVFF
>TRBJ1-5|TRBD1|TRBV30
CAWSATGGEVQPQHF
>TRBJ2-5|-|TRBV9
CASPKTRVETQYF
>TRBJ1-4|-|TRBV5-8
CASSLYGGQFNEKLFF
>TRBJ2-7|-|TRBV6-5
CASSSTEYEQYF
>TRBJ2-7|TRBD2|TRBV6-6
CASSYSKRGDLYEQYF
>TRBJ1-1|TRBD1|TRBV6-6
CASRGSNQGGGTEAFF
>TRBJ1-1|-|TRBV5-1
CASSLIGGPNSGEAFF
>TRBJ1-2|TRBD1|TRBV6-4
CASRPMAGQAGGYTF
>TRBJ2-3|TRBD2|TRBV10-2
CASSDAGASGGPGDTQYF
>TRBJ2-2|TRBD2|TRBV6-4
CASSVLAGVDGELFF
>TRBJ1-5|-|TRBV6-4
CASSDVPAPGRYQPQHF
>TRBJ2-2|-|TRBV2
CASFSGITGELFF
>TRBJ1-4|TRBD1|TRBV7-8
CASSSYGRGSNEKLFF
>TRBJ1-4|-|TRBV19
CASSAGSYEKLFF
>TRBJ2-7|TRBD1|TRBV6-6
CASSRGQAGYEQYF
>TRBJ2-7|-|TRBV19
CASSLSAAGYEQYF
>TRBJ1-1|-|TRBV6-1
CASSERSWDTEAFF